This TCR beta chain was retrieved from a study of CD8 T cells in Susac syndrome. With V trimmed by 3 bases and J by 2 bases, 1 base remained unmatched. Looked up from germline, CDR1 is SGHAT and CDR2 is FQNNGV. The CDR3 loop spans 15 amino acids. The RNA, 0.5 to 1 ug, was put through reverse transcription using random hexamers. Amplification of the TCR beta CDR3 was carried out by immunoSEQ multiplex PCR, which spanned a total of 54 Vbeta and 13 Jbeta segments. TCRdb analysed the immunoSEQ multiplex PCR reads with MiXCR anew, one entry per CDR3 protein. The sample lists hundreds of thousands of distinct CDR3 sequences, 94% occurring once.

Sequenced input: CD4+ T cells from PBMCs. The clonotype comes from a human donor with Susac syndrome. This chain uses TRBV11-2 with TRBJ2-6; 7 bases fit TRBD1. The DNA of the CDR3 is TGTGCCAGCAGCTTTACAGGGGCTGGGGCCAACGTCCTGACTTTC. It specifies CASSFTGAGANVLTF. The variable domain in full, completed from reference TRBV11-2 and TRBJ2-6, reads EAGVAQSPRYKIIEKRQSVAFWCNPISGHATLYWYQQILGQGPKLLIQFQNNGVVDDSQLPKDRFSAERLKGVDSTLKIQPAKLEDSAVYLCASSFTGAGANVLTFGAGSRLTVL.